This T cell receptor beta chain originates from a study of T cells in Graves' hyperthyroidism and ophthalmopathy. This clonotype came up a few times. The CDR3 has 15 residues. Trimming removed 3 bases from V and 4 bases from J, with 15 bases in between. Germline lookup yields CDR1 LNHDA and CDR2 SQIVND (reference sequence). The source material, RNA transcripts, was used to amplify TCR beta CDR3 regions. HTBI primers drove first-round RT-PCR of the TCR CDR3. TCRdb re-called the multiplex PCR reads through MiXCR, storing one row per CDR3 protein. The profile shows under 700,000 distinct CDR3 sequences, about half of them singletons.

The chain carries TRBV19 and TRBJ1-2; perhaps TRBD1 as D (6 bases). The TCR was taken from a woman aged 18-29 years with Graves' hyperthyroidism. The sequencing input was peripheral blood or thyroid tissue (not recorded which). CDR3 in DNA: TGTGCCAGTAGTATCAACAGGGCTGCGAGCTATGGCTACACCTTC. Its translation: CASSINRAASYGYTF.